This T cell receptor beta chain was sequenced in a study of blood T cell repertoires in COVID-19. About the research overall: Acute and convalescent COVID-19 samples came from the United States, Italy and Spain. The cDNA or gDNA used as material had been derived from T cells, B-cell-depleted T cells, or PBMCs.

Study processing details: Amplified reference gene primers provided the basis for estimating nucleated cell counts. Repertoires were generated with immunoSEQ multiplex PCR, while TCRdb's copy carries only in-frame clones and drops some. The V and J calls and the clone size are those of that table, but D and trimming were determined from the DNA. This sample has about 280,000 clones; 75% to 90% occur once, and the top ten carry about 2.2%. The sample comprised peripheral blood. This TCR derives from a woman aged 25 to 39 who had recovered from COVID-19.

CDR3: CASSLGTPTAEAFF. The CDR3 nucleotides read TGCGCCAGCAGCTTGGGGACACCGACCGCTGAAGCTTTCTTT. The chain joins TRBV5-1 to TRBJ1-1; tentative D call: TRBD1 (5 bases). Trimming pared 0 bases from V and 6 bases from J, leaving 12 bases between. The germline gives CDR1 SGHRS, CDR2 YFSETQ. The CDR3 is 14 residues long.